Below, one T cell receptor beta chain is given with its context. Its cognate antigen is unknown. The protocol was immunoSEQ multiplex PCR, while the TCRdb copy is restricted to in-frame clones and leaves out a portion. The profile covers roughly 2 million clones, with 95% appearing a single time and about 0.13% taken by the ten largest. This entry belongs to a study of shared clonotypes between healthy human individuals. Study-wide context: Researchers drew samples from two women and a few men aged 18 to 49. Study-wide results and caveats: Approximately 5.3% was the fraction of naive CD4 clonotypes found shared across several donors. The study generally estimated greater richness for naive than memory subsets.

The CDR3 has 14 residues. The sequenced sample consisted of naive CD4+ T cells sorted from blood. The sample's subset: CD45RA+ positively selected. This TCR was recovered from a man aged 18-30 years in good health. This sequence joins TRBV21-1 and TRBJ2-7; TRBD2 is the table's D call and was not checked against the DNA. TRBV21-1 is recorded as a pseudogene. The CDR3 coding sequence is TGTGCCAGCAGCGGCGGGACTCCCCCCCTCGAGCAGTACTTC. This codes for CASSGGTPPLEQYF.